This T cell receptor (beta chain) was recovered during a study of tumor and adjacent non-tumor tissue in lung cancer. Study-wide background: Stage I to III disease affected ten to eleven men and roughly 5 women aged roughly 30 to 80.

A modified ARM-PCR protocol with three rounds of nested PCR amplified TCRbeta. MiXCR was run by TCRdb on the multiplex PCR reads, yielding one entry per CDR3 protein. The profile shows 80,000 to 100,000 distinct CDR3 sequences, 75% to 90% of them singletons. Study observations and caveats: Significantly higher TCR diversity was found in tumor than normal lung. Patients with more diverse tumor TCRs had worse survival.

This sample's RNA came from whole unsorted tissue. The normal lung tissue was taken more than 3 cm from the tumor edge. Donors were chemotherapy-naive, newly diagnosed lung cancer surgical patients in China, August–late 2014. This clonotype came up many times. Its antigen is as yet unknown. Per the germline V gene, CDR1 is SGHNT and CDR2 is YYREEE (reference sequence). The trim removed 3 bases at V and 7 bases at J, leaving 5 bases unmatched. This CDR3 spans 16 amino acids. What was sequenced was distant non-tumor lung tissue. The chain is built from TRBV5-4 and TRBJ2-2; TRBD2 matches 14 bases. This receptor was taken from a man in his 60s with small cell lung cancer. CDR3 nucleotide sequence: TGTGCCAGCAGCTCGGGACTAGCGGGAGTTAACGGGGAGCTGTTTTTT. It specifies CASSSGLAGVNGELFF.